This T cell receptor (beta chain) derives from a study of blood T cell repertoires in COVID-19. In the study overall: COVID-19 samples from acute and convalescent phases originated in the United States, Italy and Spain. The analysed material was cDNA or gDNA that came from T cells, B-cell-depleted T cells, or PBMCs.

In the authors' methods: By means of reference gene primer amplification, nucleated cell counts were estimated. Profiled with immunoSEQ multiplex PCR; TCRdb holds only in-frame clones, not every one. That table supplies the V and J calls and clone size; D and trimming were determined from the DNA. This table has 100,000 to 150,000 clones, approximately 87% appearing once. V gave up 1 base and J gave up 4 bases, with 14 bases separating them. CDR3 length: 15 residues. Per the germline V gene, CDR1 is SGDLS and CDR2 is YYNGEE. Material: peripheral blood. This sequence was found in a man over 45 with acute or convalescent COVID-19. This chain uses TRBV9 with TRBJ1-1, with D perhaps matching TRBD1 (5 bases). The CDR3 DNA reads as TGTGCCAGCAGCGTAAGGGAGGCGGGGGGCACTGAAGCTTTCTTT. Residues: CASSVREAGGTEAFF.